This T cell receptor (beta chain) is drawn from a study of shared clonotypes between healthy human individuals (dated by TCRdb to 2018 to 2020). The study in broad terms: Two women and a few men aged 18 to 49 years were included in the cohort. To estimate repertoire size and how much clonotypes are shared between individuals, the study performed deep sequencing of blood TCR repertoires from about five healthy adults. Libraries were prepared and TCR repertoires were sequenced by different laboratories using diverse techniques, in order to increase sequencing depth and limit assay-specific biases. Leukapheresis yielded between about 0.94 and 8.9 billion PBMCs per donor.

Using the deep immunoSEQ assay, TCR CDR3 regions were amplified from genomic DNA by multiplex PCR. Extracted genomic DNA from each cell subset was distributed evenly across all wells of several immunoSEQ 96-well plates, and each plate was treated as a replicate. For unsorted PBMC, each replicate PCR was loaded with roughly 330 ng genomic DNA, equivalent to 25,000 to 35,000 T cell genomes. Genomic DNA from unsorted PBMC was sequenced over ten immunoSEQ deep assay plates. Purified libraries were quantified with a Qubit 3.0 fluorometer, sized on a Bioanalyzer 2100, and re-quantified with the KAPA Library Quantification kit. Every immunoSEQ 96-well plate was sequenced on a dedicated single-read 150-cycle Illumina NextSeq 550 flow cell. The paper's data handling went like this. Because only junctional sequences without quality scores were contained in the immunoSEQ output, filtering matching that applied to full-length reads could not be performed. To assign V/J genes and CDR3, sequences were annotated using PyIR, a Python wrapper for IgBLAST v1.9, with IMGT germline references. Reads were removed for weak V/J assignments (E-value above 1e-6), missing CDR3, stop codons, out-of-frame junctions, or ambiguous translated residues. V3J clonotypes were defined as sequences sharing an identical inferred V gene, J gene, and CDR3 amino acid sequence. Percentage overlap between repertoires was computed as shared unique clonotypes divided by the size of the smaller repertoire. Repertoire richness was assessed with RTK rarefaction, the Chao1 estimator, and Recon v2.1 estimates of unobserved clonotypes. Entries here come from immuneACCESS through TCRdb and include only in-frame sequences with V and J called. Some clones fail to appear in such tables; in the studies checked, an unresolved V gene covers under half of the shortfall, and the cause of the remainder is unknown. V, J and clone size are those of that table, while D and trimming were read from the DNA. Across this sample there are some 470,000 clones, with 76% seen only once. The leading ten clones occupy over 10% of the sample.

In the case of this clone: The target of this receptor is not known. Base qualities are not provided; no much larger clone lies one nucleotide away.

Healthy HIV-negative adults with no recently reported acute infections or vaccinations were included as donors. Only Caucasian adults living in Nashville, Tennessee, USA were represented among the donors. For unsorted samples, some 100 million PBMCs were counted and genomic DNA was extracted with the QIAamp DNA Blood Mini kit. Blood was obtained by leukapheresis, after which PBMCs were separated by Ficoll-Histopaque density gradient centrifugation and cryopreserved in liquid nitrogen vapor phase. Findings and caveats that apply to the study as a whole: Pairwise subsampling indicated that sequencing depth was expected to affect the degree of clonotype sharing among donors. Sampling was restricted to blood, and TCR repertoires in tissue are likely to differ from TCR repertoires in blood. The small number of donors limited the genetic and exposure-history diversity represented.

This TCR derives from a woman in her forties in good health. Some clones in this sample may be carry-over from other donors' samples. Sequences were obtained from PBMCs.

The CDR3 region: CASSPPEREQLQPQHF. The DNA sequence is as follows: TGTGCCAGCTCACCACCTGAACGGGAACAACTACAGCCCCAGCATTTT. The rearrangement joined TRBV18 to TRBJ1-5, with the D gene too uncertain to name. CDR1 KGHSH and CDR2 LQKENI were looked up in the germline V gene. There are 16 amino acids in the CDR3, from cysteine to phenylalanine inclusive. The CDR3 DNA has 48 bases and is translated from base 1. Relative to germline, V is 0 bases shorter and J is 7 bases shorter, with 16 bases between their ends.